This T cell receptor (beta chain) was sequenced in a study of OX40 agonist ivuxolimab in advanced cancers. Overall study context: Patients were treated with intravenous ivuxolimab, dosed at 0.01 to 10 mg/kg and infused every 2 weeks. Participants, 75% to 85% male, averaged roughly 59 years of age, ranging from about 23 to 80.

Measured with immunoSEQ multiplex PCR; TCRdb has only the in-frame clones, and not every one. Seen here are about 64,000 clones, about 88% observed once, and the top ten hold 0.67%. There are 14 residues in the CDR3. V lost 10 bases, J lost 1 base, and 13 bases lay in between. Germline CDR1 is ENHRY and CDR2 is SYGVKD. Broader study findings: At 0.1 to 3.0 mg/kg, CD4+ and CD8+ blood T cells expanded clonally by week 6.

With regard to this clone: No antigen is known for it.

The chain recombines TRBV10-3 with TRBJ2-2; the D gene is possibly TRBD2 (5 bases). Specimen: CD4+ or CD8+ T cells sorted from blood, collected in a trial of the OX40 agonist ivuxolimab. This sequence was found in an adult with an advanced solid tumor such as melanoma, head and neck, liver or kidney cancer. This CDR3 is CASSGRGNTGELFF. As DNA, the CDR3 is TGTGCCAGTTCTGGGAGAGGGAACACCGGGGAGCTGTTTTTT.